A single sample gave rise to the 12 T cell receptor beta chains below, sequenced in a study of CD8 T cells in ankylosing spondylitis. Study-wide results and caveats: The study identified a TCR beta motif of under ten highly homologous variants that appeared characteristic of ankylosing spondylitis blood.

These TCRs are of unknown antigen specificity. In TCRdb, the 5' RACE reads were re-called with MiXCR into one record per CDR3 protein. The sample has about 840,000 distinct CDR3 sequences, 12% seen once. Sequencing was carried out using blood, either unsorted or a sorted T cell fraction (not recorded which). These receptor sequences come from a male donor with ankylosing spondylitis.

The rearrangement links TRBV12-5 to TRBJ1-1, with 7 bases that match TRBD1. The CDR3 sequence is 14 residues long. From germline, CDR1 is LGHNT and CDR2 FRNRAP. J gave up 0 bases and V 5 bases, and 3 bases lay outside the gene matches. As DNA, the CDR3 is TGTGCTAGTGGTGCGGGACAGTTGAACACTGAAGCTTTCTTT. It encodes CASGAGQLNTEAFF.

This chain's CDR3 is CSARAGGGANTGELFF. DNA of the CDR3: TGCAGTGCTAGAGCGGGGGGAGGGGCGAACACCGGGGAGCTGTTTTTT. This rearrangement joins TRBV20-1 to TRBJ2-2; TRBD2 matches 7 bases. The germline V gene has CDR1 DFQATT and CDR2 SNEGSKA (reference sequence). The CDR3 sequence is 16 residues long. Trimming took 1 base from V and 0 from J; bases not matched to a gene: 5.

This clonotype turned up a few times. V gene TRBV27 combines with J gene TRBJ2-1; D is unresolved. V lost 3 bases, J lost 6 bases, and 12 bases lay in between. Germline lookup yields CDR1 MNHEY and CDR2 SMNVEV (reference sequence). The CDR3 totals 14 residues. The CDR3 protein is CASSFDRNLNEQFF. CDR3 sequence (DNA): TGTGCCAGCAGTTTTGACCGCAATCTCAATGAGCAGTTCTTC.

The V gene is TRBV21-1, the J gene TRBJ2-1; TRBD2 is the table's D call, not checked against the DNA. TRBV21-1 is labeled a pseudogene. The CDR3 runs 15 residues. CDR3 protein: CASSAYRVQTNEQFF. The CDR3 bases are TGTGCCAGCAGCGCCTACCGGGTTCAAACTAATGAGCAGTTCTTC.

This clonotype was observed many times. V is TRBV6-5 and J is TRBJ2-1; 12 nucleotides line up with TRBD2. The CDR3 runs to 17 residues. After removal of 2 bases from V and 3 bases from J, the junction contained 5 bases not matched to a gene. Germline CDR1 MNHEY, CDR2 SVGAGI. DNA for the CDR3: TGTGCCAGCAGTTACACCCCACTAGCGGGGGGCTACAATGAGCAGTTCTTC. Translating it yields CASSYTPLAGGYNEQFF.

Concerning this clonotype: Since a much larger clone is just one base distant, this may be a read error. The rearrangement uses TRBV5-5 and TRBJ2-4, with 7 positions matching TRBD1. The J segment lost 8 bases and the V segment lost 4 bases, leaving 3 bases of the junction unmatched. The V gene's germline CDR1 is SGHKS and CDR2 YYEKEE (reference sequence). This CDR3 spans 12 amino acids. The CDR3 spells CASSDTGDIQYF. CDR3 sequence (DNA): TGTGCCAGCAGCGACACAGGGGACATTCAGTACTTC.

This clonotype was found many times. The rearrangement uses TRBV28 and TRBJ2-7; a weak D match, TRBD1 (5 bases). The germline gives CDR1 MDHEN, CDR2 SYDVKM. The germline V and J ends were trimmed by 8 bases and 1 base, with 9 bases remaining between them. CDR3 length: 12 residues. The chain's CDR3 is CASGRQSYEQYF. For the CDR3, the DNA is TGTGCCAGCGGTAGACAGTCCTACGAGCAGTACTTC.

The chain carries TRBV11-2 and TRBJ1-5; 7 nucleotides line up with TRBD1. The CDR3 is 15 residues long. The V gene end was trimmed by 5 bases and the J gene end by 2 bases; junction bases not matched to a gene: 6. Germline V gene lookup returns CDR1 SGHAT and CDR2 FQNNGV. CDR3 residues: CASSHRGWGNQPQHF. In nucleotides, the CDR3 is TGTGCCAGCAGCCACAGGGGTTGGGGCAATCAGCCCCAGCATTTT.

This clonotype was seen a handful of times. V usage is TRBV20-1 and J usage is TRBJ1-1, with D unclear. This CDR3 is built from 14 residues. The germline CDR1 and CDR2 sequences are DFQATT and SNEGSKA (reference sequence). Trimming removed 2 bases from V and 0 bases from J, with 10 bases in between. CDR3 nucleotides: TGCAGTGCTAGATCTGGACCCTTGAACACTGAAGCTTTCTTT. Protein product: CSARSGPLNTEAFF.

The chain joins TRBV4-1 to TRBJ2-3, with D possibly being TRBD1 (6 bases). V was trimmed by 0 bases and J by 4 bases, leaving 11 bases between them. CDR1 MGHRA and CDR2 YSYEKL come from the germline V gene. The CDR3 loop spans 15 amino acids. Here the CDR3 reads CASSQDREGADTQYF. The CDR3 coding sequence is TGCGCCAGCAGCCAAGATCGAGAGGGGGCAGATACGCAGTATTTT.

The chain recombines TRBV3-1 with TRBJ2-3, with 14 positions matching TRBD2. Trimming cost V 2 bases and J 6 bases; bases outside gene matches: 7. Germline V CDR1 and CDR2: LGHDT, YNNKEL (reference sequence). The CDR3 contains 17 residues. This CDR3 reads CASSQLGTSGRSDTQYF. The DNA for the CDR3 is TGTGCCAGCAGCCAATTAGGGACTAGCGGGAGATCGGATACGCAGTATTTT.

This clonotype was detected many times. This chain links TRBV28 with TRBJ2-2; D is unresolved. V lost 4 bases and J 5 bases, leaving 17 bases between the germline ends. Germline lookup yields CDR1 MDHEN and CDR2 SYDVKM. CDR3 length: 16 amino acids. The CDR3 DNA reads TGTGCCAGCAGTTCGTCCGGTGACATATTAACCGGGGAGCTGTTTTTT. As protein: CASSSSGDILTGELFF.